A single sample gave rise to the 10 T cell receptor beta chains below, sequenced in a study of blood T cells in healthy people across ages. Alongside a J-beta primer mix, a sample-barcoded 5' primer served in a second PCR lasting about 7 to 11 cycles. Each CDR3 protein is one row after TCRdb ran MiXCR on the 5' RACE reads. The sample lists fewer than 1.5 million distinct CDR3 sequences; 42% were seen once. The sequenced sample was blood. These receptors originate from a young woman in good health.

This clonotype was seen more than once but under ten times. V is TRBV5-1 and J is TRBJ2-1; TRBD1 aligns across 10 bases. The junction had 11 bases not matched to a gene; V was cut back by 1 base and J by 7 bases. The germline CDR1 and CDR2 sequences are SGHRS and YFSETQ. The CDR3 has 17 residues. The chain's CDR3 is CASSLPTGTGDGNEQFF. The CDR3 region has the DNA TGCGCCAGCAGCTTGCCCACCGGGACAGGGGACGGGAATGAGCAGTTCTTC. Full variable domain (remainder filled in from reference TRBV5-1 and TRBJ2-1): KAGVTQTPRYLIKTRGQQVTLSCSPISGHRSVSWYQQTPGQGLQFLFEYFSETQRNKGNFPGRFSGRQFSNSRSEMNVSTLELGDSALYLCASSLPTGTGDGNEQFFGPGTRLTVL.

This chain joins TRBV15 and TRBJ2-7; no clear D. V lost 5 bases, J lost 4 bases, and 15 bases lay in between. Germline-derived CDR1 and CDR2 are LNHNV and YYDKDF (reference sequence). The CDR3 runs 14 residues. In nucleotides, the CDR3 is TGTGCCACCAGCCTGGAACCAGGCGGTTACGAGCAGTACTTC. It translates to CATSLEPGGYEQYF.

V gene TRBV4-2 combines with J gene TRBJ2-7; TRBD1 aligns across 9 bases. CDR1 and CDR2 (germline): LGHNA, YNFKEQ. The CDR3 extends over 17 amino acids. With V trimmed by 4 bases and J by 4 bases, 14 bases remained unmatched. The CDR3 nucleotides are TGTGCCAGCAGCCCCCGGACAGGGGACGTAACTTTTTACGAGCAGTACTTC. This translates into CASSPRTGDVTFYEQYF.

This chain links TRBV10-2 with TRBJ1-1; 9 nucleotides match TRBD1. CDR3 length: 15 residues. J was trimmed by 1 base and V by 6 bases; bases with no gene match: 6. CDR1 is WSHSY and CDR2 is SAAADI in the germline V gene. The CDR3 sequence: CASRDRGLGNTEAFF. The CDR3 DNA is TGCGCCAGCAGGGACAGGGGATTGGGGAACACTGAAGCTTTCTTT.

The chain recombines TRBV7-2 with TRBJ2-7; D might be TRBD2 (5 bases). CDR1 is SGHTA, CDR2 FQGNSA, per germline. This CDR3 has 15 amino acids. V lost 2 bases to trimming and J lost 7 bases, with 18 bases between them. Here the CDR3 reads CASSLLRATYNEQYF. Written as DNA, the CDR3 is TGTGCCAGCAGCTTATTGCGGGCCACCTACAATGAGCAGTACTTC. The complete variable domain, with remaining parts taken from reference TRBV7-2 and TRBJ2-7, reads GAGVSQSPSNKVTEKGKDVELRCDPISGHTALYWYRQSLGQGLEFLIYFQGNSAPDKSGLPSDRFSAERTGGSVSTLTIQRTQQEDSAVYLCASSLLRATYNEQYFGPGTRLTVT.

Ten or more counts support this clonotype. The chain is built from TRBV4-1 and TRBJ2-1; 7 bases align to TRBD2. This CDR3 spans 15 amino acids. Trimming removed 3 bases from V and 7 bases from J; junction bases left unmatched: 9. Germline values: CDR1 MGHRA, CDR2 YSYEKL. DNA of the CDR3: TGCGCCAGCAGCCACCCGGGACTAACCTCTAATGAGCAGTTCTTC. This encodes CASSHPGLTSNEQFF.

The gene calls are TRBV20-1 and TRBJ2-3; possibly TRBD2 for D (6 bases). V lost 2 bases and J 6 bases, leaving 18 bases between the germline ends. Germline V gives CDR1 DFQATT, CDR2 SNEGSKA (reference sequence). The CDR3 loop spans 15 amino acids. CDR3 sequence (DNA): TGCAGTGCTAGACCCTCCCGACGGGAGAGGGATACGCAGTATTTT. Residues: CSARPSRRERDTQYF.

This rearrangement joins TRBV3-1 to TRBJ2-1, with 7 bases lining up with TRBD2. The DNA end favors TRBJ2-7, so the J call may be wrong. Germline lookup yields CDR1 LGHDT and CDR2 YNNKEL (reference sequence). CDR3 length: 16 residues. In DNA, the CDR3 is TGTGCCAGCAGCCAAGGGGGGGGGAGCTCCTACAATGAGCAGTACTTC. Amino acids: CASSQGGGSSYNEQYF.

The V gene is TRBV30, the J gene TRBJ2-4; TRBD1 agrees at 11 bases. The J call is doubtful: the DNA matches TRBJ2-7 better. CDR3 size: 14 residues. Germline CDR1 GTSNPN, CDR2 SVGIG (reference sequence). CDR3 residues: CAWNTGQGVYEQYF. The CDR3 nucleotides read TGTGCCTGGAATACGGGACAGGGGGTTTACGAGCAGTACTTC.

This clonotype came up a few times. V gene TRBV27 combines with J gene TRBJ1-1; possibly TRBD1 for D (6 bases). The V end was cut by 3 bases, the J end by 4 bases, with 18 bases between. Germline values: CDR1 MNHEY, CDR2 SMNVEV (reference sequence). The CDR3 is 16 residues long. CDR3 in DNA: TGTGCCAGCAGTTTGGTGCAGGGGCCGGTAATCACTGAAGCTTTCTTT. Translation gives CASSLVQGPVITEAFF.